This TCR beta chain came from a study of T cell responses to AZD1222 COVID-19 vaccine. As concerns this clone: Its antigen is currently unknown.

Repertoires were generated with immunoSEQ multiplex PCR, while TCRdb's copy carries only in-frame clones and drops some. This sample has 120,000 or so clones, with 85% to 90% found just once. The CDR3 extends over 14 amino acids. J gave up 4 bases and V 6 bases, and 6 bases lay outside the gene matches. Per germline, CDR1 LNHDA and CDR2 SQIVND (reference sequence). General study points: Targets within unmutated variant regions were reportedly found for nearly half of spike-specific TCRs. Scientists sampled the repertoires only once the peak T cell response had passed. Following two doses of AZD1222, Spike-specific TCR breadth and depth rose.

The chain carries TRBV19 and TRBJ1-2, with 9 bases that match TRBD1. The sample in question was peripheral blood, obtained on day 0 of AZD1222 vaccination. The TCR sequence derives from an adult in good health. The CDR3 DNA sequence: TGTGCCAGTAGGGAAACGACAGGGGGCTATGGCTACACCTTC. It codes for CASRETTGGYGYTF.